These T cell receptor beta chains were read from a single sample in a study of cytomegalovirus exposure and HLA in healthy donors. The method was immunoSEQ multiplex PCR; TCRdb's version includes in-frame clones alone and lacks a portion of them. Among roughly 130,000 clones listed, 75% to 90% were seen once. Sequencing was carried out using PBMCs. These receptors were obtained from a male donor in good health and CMV-seronegative. The CDR3 runs from the conserved cysteine through the conserved F or W. D genes are given only for firm matches. Clone size is shown for a subset of rows, as once, few, many or a class of expanded clone.

d_gene,abundance,j_gene,v_gene,CDR3aa,CDR3nt
-,-,TRBJ2-5,TRBV11-2,CASSFQGKEETQYF,TGTGCCAGCAGCTTCCAGGGCAAGGAGGAGACCCAGTACTTC
-,once,TRBJ2-6,TRBV27,CASSVGTSGANGLTF,TGTGCCAGCAGTGTAGGGACATCTGGGGCCAACGGCCTGACTTTC
TRBD1,-,TRBJ1-6,TRBV19,CASSIGTGYSPLHF,TGTGCCAGTAGTATAGGGACAGGGTATTCACCCCTCCACTTT
-,-,TRBJ1-3,TRBV6-1,CASSAYRAPSGNTIYF,TGTGCCAGCAGTGCATACAGGGCACCTTCTGGAAACACCATATATTTT
TRBD2,-,TRBJ2-1,TRBV6-5,CASTGGYYNEQFF,TGTGCCAGCACCGGGGGGTACTACAATGAGCAGTTCTTC
-,few,TRBJ1-1,TRBV2,CASSRPGQNTEAFF,TGTGCCAGCAGTCGACCCGGACAGAACACTGAAGCTTTCTTT
TRBD1,-,TRBJ1-5,TRBV19,CASSPLTGYQPQHF,TGTGCCAGTAGCCCTCTGACAGGGTATCAGCCCCAGCATTTT
-,-,TRBJ2-7,TRBV18,CASSPTQYEQYF,TGTGCCAGCTCACCTACGCAGTACGAGCAGTACTTC
-,-,TRBJ2-7,TRBV29-1,CSVVAGLSSYEQYF,TGCAGCGTTGTAGCCGGGTTGAGCTCCTACGAGCAGTACTTC
-,few,TRBJ1-2,TRBV7-2,CASSPPGREASCYGYTF,TGTGCCAGCAGCCCCCCCGGGAGGGAGGCCTCCTGCTATGGCTACACCTTC
TRBD2,-,TRBJ2-7,TRBV6-1,CASSEAGLASSYEQYF,TGTGCCAGCAGTGAAGCCGGACTAGCAAGCTCCTACGAGCAGTACTTC
TRBD1,-,TRBJ1-4,TRBV7-9,CASSILTGGNEKLFF,TGTGCCAGCAGCATCCTGACAGGGGGCAATGAAAAACTGTTTTTT
-,-,TRBJ1-5,TRBV19,CASSITGQYSNQPQHF,TGTGCCAGTAGTATAACAGGACAGTATAGCAATCAGCCCCAGCATTTT
TRBD1,-,TRBJ2-7,TRBV6-6,CASTGDRDEQYF,TGTGCCAGCACCGGAGACAGGGACGAGCAGTACTTC
-,-,TRBJ1-1,TRBV7-9,CASSFTGSRGTEAFF,TGTGCCAGCAGCTTTACAGGGAGCCGGGGCACTGAAGCTTTCTTT
-,-,TRBJ1-3,TRBV7-6,CASSEQGSGNTIYF,TGTGCCAGCAGCGAACAGGGTTCTGGAAACACCATATATTTT
TRBD2,-,TRBJ2-3,TRBV9,CASSVELAGGGRTDTQYF,TGTGCCAGCAGCGTAGAACTAGCGGGAGGTGGGCGCACAGATACGCAGTATTTT
-,-,TRBJ1-5,TRBV28,CASSFVSRGIDQPQHF,TGTGCCAGCAGTTTCGTTTCTCGGGGAATCGACCAGCCCCAGCATTTT
-,-,TRBJ2-7,TRBV6-1,CASSAARGTYEQYF,TGTGCCAGCAGTGCTGCGAGGGGGACCTACGAGCAGTACTTC
TRBD1,-,TRBJ1-2,TRBV7-2,CASSLPLAGGYGYTF,TGTGCCAGCAGCTTACCCCTGGCAGGGGGCTATGGCTACACCTTC
TRBD2,-,TRBJ2-7,TRBV2,CASSLAGEDSYEQYF,TGTGCCAGCAGTTTAGCGGGAGAGGACTCCTACGAGCAGTACTTC
-,-,TRBJ2-3,TRBV27,CATRVERRGRDTQYF,TGTGCCACTCGGGTGGAGAGGCGGGGAAGGGATACGCAGTATTTT
TRBD1,-,TRBJ1-4,TRBV18,CASSPTLRDRGGIASTNEKLFF,TGTGCCAGCTCACCCACACTTCGGGACAGGGGAGGGATAGCGTCAACTAATGAAAAACTGTTTTTT
-,-,TRBJ2-7,TRBV5-1,CASATGVSYEQYF,TGCGCCAGCGCAACGGGAGTCTCCTACGAGCAGTACTTC
TRBD1,few,TRBJ1-2,TRBV27,CASSSRTGSGYGYTF,TGTGCCAGCAGTTCAAGGACAGGGTCGGGATATGGCTACACCTTC
-,-,TRBJ2-7,TRBV11-2,CASSLAQGSYEQYF,TGTGCCAGCAGCTTAGCCCAGGGATCCTACGAGCAGTACTTC
TRBD1,-,TRBJ1-1,TRBV19,CASSGQGLRNTEAFF,TGTGCCAGTAGTGGACAGGGTCTCCGGAACACTGAAGCTTTCTTT
-,-,TRBJ1-6,TRBV27,CASSPEAGLSSYNSPLHF,TGTGCCAGCAGTCCCGAGGCAGGGCTCAGCTCCTATAATTCACCCCTCCACTTT
TRBD1,once,TRBJ1-2,TRBV30,CAWRTTGPGYTF,TGTGCCTGGAGAACGACAGGGCCCGGCTACACCTTC
-,few,TRBJ1-1,TRBV5-1,CASSLAGHMNTEAFF,TGCGCCAGCAGCTTGGCGGGACATATGAACACTGAAGCTTTCTTT
TRBD1,once,TRBJ1-2,TRBV6-1,CASRIQGARGYTF,TGTGCCAGCAGGATACAGGGGGCGCGGGGCTACACCTTC
-,-,TRBJ2-7,TRBV6-1,CATGEQPISYEQYF,TGTGCCACCGGGGAACAGCCTATCTCCTACGAGCAGTACTTC
TRBD2,-,TRBJ2-5,TRBV6-5,CASSSGLAGGRAQYF,TGTGCCAGCAGTTCCGGACTAGCGGGAGGAAGGGCCCAGTACTTC
-,-,TRBJ1-4,TRBV28,CASSEVHFTTNEKLFF,TGTGCCAGCAGTGAAGTACATTTTACAACTAATGAAAAACTGTTTTTT
-,-,TRBJ2-3,TRBV9,CASAGGLRTDTQYF,TGTGCCAGCGCTGGGGGACTTCGCACAGATACGCAGTATTTT
-,few,TRBJ1-3,TRBV7-6,CASSLRTGGNTIYF,TGTGCCAGCAGCTTAAGAACAGGGGGAAACACCATATATTTT
TRBD1,few,TRBJ1-1,TRBV4-1,CASSPHRGQGTTEAFF,TGCGCCAGCAGCCCCCATCGGGGACAGGGGACCACTGAAGCTTTCTTT
TRBD1,-,TRBJ2-5,TRBV5-1,CASSPAITGGMGEQYF,TGCGCCAGCAGCCCGGCTATTACAGGGGGGATGGGGGAGCAGTACTTC
-,few,TRBJ1-1,TRBV7-9,CSSSRHGETEAFF,TGTTCCAGCAGCAGGCACGGGGAGACTGAAGCTTTCTTT
TRBD2,-,TRBJ2-1,TRBV27,CASSLGTRGLNEQFF,TGTGCCAGCAGTTTAGGGACTAGAGGTCTCAATGAGCAGTTCTTC
TRBD2,few,TRBJ2-1,TRBV27,CASRSGTSGGYNEQFF,TGTGCCAGCAGATCCGGGACTAGCGGGGGGTACAATGAGCAGTTCTTC
TRBD1,once,TRBJ1-5,TRBV7-2,CASSLVQGVLQPQHF,TGTGCCAGCAGCTTAGTGCAGGGGGTACTACAGCCCCAGCATTTT
-,-,TRBJ1-1,TRBV5-5,CASSSLFGTEAFF,TGTGCCAGCAGCAGCTTGTTCGGTACTGAAGCTTTCTTT
TRBD2,-,TRBJ2-2,TRBV9,CASSVDPSGGYTGELFF,TGTGCCAGCAGCGTAGATCCTAGCGGGGGGTATACCGGGGAGCTGTTTTTT
-,-,TRBJ1-1,TRBV2,CASREQGNTEAFF,TGTGCCAGCAGGGAACAGGGGAACACTGAAGCTTTCTTT
-,-,TRBJ1-1,TRBV18,CASLTSREGTEAFF,TGTGCCAGCTTAACCAGCAGGGAAGGCACTGAAGCTTTCTTT